What follows describes a single TCR beta chain. Its antigen is unidentified. The data derive from a study of Ad26.COV2.S vaccination and SARS-CoV-2 variants. At the level of the study: Trial arm assignment for the donor was COV1001 Ad26.COV2.S.

The CDR3 is made up of 19 amino acids. CDR1 MNHEY and CDR2 SVGEGT come from the germline V gene. J was trimmed by 1 base and V by 4 bases; bases with no gene match: 18. Specified treatment: roughly 18 received Ad26.COV2.S at low or high dose, single or two shots; roughly five received placebo; per-sample allocation not given. Sampling took place 63 days after the first vaccine or placebo injection. Sequencing was performed with immunoSEQ multiplex PCR; in TCRdb, only in-frame clones are kept and a portion is missing. The sample shows 300,000 to 400,000 clones, roughly 84% of them seen only once. General study findings and limits: Vaccinees displayed broader spike-specific TCR repertoires than placebo recipients.

This chain connects TRBV6-2 or TRBV6-3 to TRBJ2-7; TRBD1 matches 8 bases. The material was peripheral blood, obtained in a trial of Ad26.COV2.S vaccine versus placebo. The clonotype comes from a person between 18 and 59 years old who received the Ad26.COV2.S COVID-19 vaccine or a placebo. The CDR3 reads CASSSPEFSRQGISYEQYF. The CDR3, as DNA: TGTGCCAGCAGTTCACCCGAGTTTTCACGACAGGGGATTTCCTACGAGCAGTACTTC.